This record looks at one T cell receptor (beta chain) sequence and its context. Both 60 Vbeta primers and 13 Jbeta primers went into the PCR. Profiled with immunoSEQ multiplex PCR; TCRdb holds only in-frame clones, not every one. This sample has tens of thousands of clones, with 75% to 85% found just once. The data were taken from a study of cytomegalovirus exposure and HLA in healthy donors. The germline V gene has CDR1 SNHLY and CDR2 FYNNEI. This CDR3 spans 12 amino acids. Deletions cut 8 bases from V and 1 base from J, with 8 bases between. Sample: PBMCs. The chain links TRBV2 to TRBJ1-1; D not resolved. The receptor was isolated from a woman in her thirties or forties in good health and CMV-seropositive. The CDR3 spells CASGGWNTEAFF. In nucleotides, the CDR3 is TGTGCCAGCGGAGGGTGGAACACTGAAGCTTTCTTT.